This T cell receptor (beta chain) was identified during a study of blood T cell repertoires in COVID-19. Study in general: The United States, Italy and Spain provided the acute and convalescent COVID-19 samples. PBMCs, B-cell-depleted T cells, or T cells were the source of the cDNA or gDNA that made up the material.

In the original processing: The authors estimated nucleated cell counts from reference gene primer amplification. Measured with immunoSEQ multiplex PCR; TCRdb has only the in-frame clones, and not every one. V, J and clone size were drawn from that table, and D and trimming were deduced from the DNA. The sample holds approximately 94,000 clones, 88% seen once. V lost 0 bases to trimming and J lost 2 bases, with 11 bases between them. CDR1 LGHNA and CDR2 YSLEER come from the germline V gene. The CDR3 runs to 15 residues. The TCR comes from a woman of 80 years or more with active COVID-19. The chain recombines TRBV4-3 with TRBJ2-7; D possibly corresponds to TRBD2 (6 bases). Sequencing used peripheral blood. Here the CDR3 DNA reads TGCGCCAGCAGCCAAGATTGGGAGGACCCCTACGAGCAGTACTTC. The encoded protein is CASSQDWEDPYEQYF.